This T cell receptor beta chain was sequenced during a study of technical replicates of blood from a few donors. Repertoires were generated with immunoSEQ multiplex PCR, while TCRdb's copy carries only in-frame clones and drops some. The sample holds approximately 79,000 clones, 95% to 97% seen once. CDR1 and CDR2 from the germline V gene are SGHTS and YDEGEE. The J segment lost 7 bases and the V segment lost 2 bases, leaving 8 bases of the junction unmatched. The CDR3 extends over 15 amino acids. The gene calls are TRBV5-8 and TRBJ2-7; the match to TRBD2 covers 11 bases. Input material: T cells isolated from PBMCs. This receptor was identified in a human donor in good health. The CDR3 DNA reads as TGTGCCAGCAGCTTCACTAGCGGGAGAATCGGGGAGCAGTACTTC. Translation: CASSFTSGRIGEQYF.